These T cell receptor beta chains were read from a single sample in a study of T cell repertoires in cytomegalovirus infection. TCRdb redid the calling of the reads with MiXCR, one entry per CDR3 protein. In the table there are approximately 190,000 distinct CDR3 sequences, 7.5% to 10% of which are singletons. Sequenced material: PBMCs. The receptors were sampled from a human donor in good health (CMV status not recorded). Some clones in this sample may be carry-over from other donors' samples. Each CDR3 is given with its conserved first and last residue. The order of the fields is V gene, clone size, D gene, J gene, CDR3 length, CDR3 protein, CDR3 DNA. D genes are given only for firm matches. Size values are once, few and many counts, or a class for expanded clones, and some rows have none.

>TRBV29-1|many|.|TRBJ2-1|11
CSAESYNEQFF
TGCAGCGCCGAGTCCTACAATGAGCAGTTCTTC
>TRBV6-2/TRBV6-3|many|TRBD2|TRBJ2-3|20
CASSSLRAGASQIATDTQYF
TGTGCCAGCAGTTCCCTTCGAGCGGGGGCCTCACAAATCGCCACAGATACGCAGTATTTT
>TRBV7-8|many|.|TRBJ1-5|13
CASSTWGDQPQHF
TGTGCCAGCAGCACCTGGGGGGATCAGCCCCAGCATTTT
>TRBV14|few|TRBD2|TRBJ2-4|14
CASSQTGGISIQYF
TGTGCCAGCAGCCAAACGGGGGGAATCAGCATTCAGTACTTC
>TRBV2|few|.|TRBJ1-4|14
CASLRQAINEKLFF
TGTGCCAGCCTGAGACAGGCAATTAATGAAAAACTGTTTTTT
>TRBV19|many|TRBD1|TRBJ1-1|13
CASSLTGAAEAFF
TGTGCCAGTAGCCTGACAGGGGCGGCTGAAGCTTTCTTT
>TRBV7-2|many|.|TRBJ1-1|14
CASSLNRALDEAFF
TGTGCCAGCAGCCTGAACAGGGCTTTGGATGAAGCTTTCTTT
>TRBV20-1|once|.|TRBJ1-3|14
CSARDAGSGNTIYF
TGCAGTGCTAGAGATGCGGGGTCTGGAAACACCATATATTTT
>TRBV7-2|many|.|TRBJ2-5|13
CASSLSAGETQYF
TGTGCCAGCAGCTTATCTGCAGGAGAGACCCAGTACTTC
>TRBV7-6|many|.|TRBJ1-4|14
CASSLQGPYEKLFF
TGTGCCAGCAGCTTACAGGGGCCCTACGAAAAACTGTTTTTT
>TRBV12-3/TRBV12-4|many|.|TRBJ1-5|14
CASSLGQDRQPQHF
TGTGCCAGCAGTTTGGGGCAGGATCGGCAGCCCCAGCATTTT
>TRBV7-2|many|.|TRBJ1-2|14
CASSFPGAAYGYTF
TGTGCCAGCAGCTTTCCGGGCGCCGCCTATGGCTACACCTTC
>TRBV30|few|.|TRBJ2-2|16
CAWSGGTQARAGELFF
TGTGCCTGGAGTGGCGGGACACAGGCTCGGGCCGGGGAGCTGTTTTTT
>TRBV28|.|.|TRBJ2-7|13
CASSFWRGSEQYF
TGTGCCAGCAGTTTTTGGAGGGGCTCCGAGCAGTACTTC
>TRBV29-1|.|TRBD2|TRBJ2-3|14
CSVYGAGPIDTQYF
TGCAGCGTTTACGGAGCGGGACCAATAGATACGCAGTATTTT
>TRBV6-1|many|.|TRBJ1-5|17
CASSEDHSIYSNQPQHF
TGTGCCAGCAGTGAAGATCACAGCATCTATAGCAATCAGCCCCAGCATTTT
>TRBV20-1|.|.|TRBJ1-2|11
CSTRAGVGYTF
TGCAGTACGAGGGCCGGCGTGGGCTACACCTTC
>TRBV28|many|TRBD1|TRBJ2-5|16
CASSPLDRTPQETQYF
TGTGCCAGCAGTCCCCTGGACAGGACGCCCCAAGAGACCCAGTACTTC
>TRBV20-1|.|TRBD1|TRBJ1-5|17
CSARDGAAGQHNQPQHF
TGCAGTGCTAGAGATGGAGCCGCGGGACAGCACAATCAGCCCCAGCATTTT
>TRBV29-1|.|TRBD1|TRBJ1-1|12
CSVGQGSTEAFF
TGCAGCGTTGGACAGGGGTCCACTGAAGCTTTCTTT
>TRBV6-2/TRBV6-3|many|.|TRBJ1-1|13
CASSSLVNTEAFF
TGTGCCAGCAGCAGCCTTGTGAATACTGAAGCTTTCTTT
>TRBV7-2|many|TRBD1|TRBJ1-2|13
CASSSTGAYGYTF
TGTGCCAGCAGCTCGACAGGGGCCTATGGCTACACCTTC
>TRBV28|few|TRBD1|TRBJ1-5|14
CASHGTGEAQPQHF
TGTGCCAGCCATGGGACAGGGGAGGCTCAGCCCCAGCATTTT
>TRBV6-2/TRBV6-3|.|.|TRBJ1-1|13
CASSYLTGTEAFF
TGTGCCAGCAGTTATCTGACAGGTACTGAAGCTTTCTTT
>TRBV28|.|TRBD1|TRBJ1-4|19
CASSPTSGQGWATNEKLFF
TGTGCCAGCAGTCCAACGTCGGGACAGGGATGGGCAACTAATGAAAAACTGTTTTTT
>TRBV19|many|.|TRBJ2-1|16
CASNPDKYGTYNEQFF
TGTGCCAGTAACCCCGACAAGTACGGGACCTACAATGAGCAGTTCTTC
>TRBV29-1|.|TRBD2|TRBJ2-7|14
CSAVAGGLPYEQYF
TGCAGCGCGGTAGCGGGAGGCCTACCCTACGAGCAGTACTTC
>TRBV28|.|.|TRBJ2-7|15
CASKRADFNLYEQYF
TGTGCCAGCAAAAGGGCAGATTTCAATCTCTACGAGCAGTACTTC
>TRBV20-1|.|TRBD2|TRBJ2-1|15
CSVLLGTSGTDEQFF
TGCAGTGTTCTGCTCGGGACTAGCGGTACGGATGAGCAGTTCTTC
>TRBV11-2|many|TRBD1|TRBJ1-2|16
CASSPFRQGGNYGYTF
TGTGCCAGCAGCCCCTTCCGACAGGGGGGGAACTATGGCTACACCTTC
>TRBV15|few|TRBD1|TRBJ2-7|15
CATSRDRDRGSEQYF
TGTGCCACCAGCAGAGACCGGGACAGGGGGTCCGAGCAGTACTTC
>TRBV10-3|.|TRBD2|TRBJ2-3|15
CAISVAGDSTDTQYF
TGTGCCATCAGTGTAGCGGGGGACAGCACAGATACGCAGTATTTT
>TRBV7-6|.|.|TRBJ1-1|12
CASSLATREAFF
TGTGCCAGCAGCTTAGCTACACGCGAAGCTTTCTTT
>TRBV11-2|many|.|TRBJ2-5|15
CASSLVPTRQETQYF
TGTGCCAGCAGCTTAGTCCCGACTCGACAAGAGACCCAGTACTTC
>TRBV6-2/TRBV6-3|many|TRBD1|TRBJ1-1|16
CASSSNRGIRVTEAFF
TGTGCCAGCAGTTCGAACAGGGGGATTCGGGTCACTGAAGCTTTCTTT
>TRBV5-4|many|TRBD1|TRBJ1-1|14
CASSLTGSITEAFF
TGTGCCAGCAGTCTGACAGGGAGTATCACTGAAGCTTTCTTT
>TRBV7-3|many|TRBD2|TRBJ2-3|15
CASSLELADTDTQYF
TGTGCCAGCAGCTTAGAACTAGCGGACACAGATACGCAGTATTTT
>TRBV7-2|many|.|TRBJ2-7|11
CASSLTYEQYF
TGTGCCAGCAGCCTCACCTACGAGCAGTACTTC
>TRBV6-1|few|.|TRBJ1-5|15
CASSETASPNQPQHF
TGTGCCAGCAGTGAAACGGCCAGTCCAAATCAGCCCCAGCATTTT
>TRBV6-1|many|.|TRBJ1-2|13
CASRRQSNYGYTF
TGTGCCAGCAGACGACAGTCGAACTATGGCTACACCTTC
>TRBV5-6|.|.|TRBJ1-5|15
CASSRKDTGNQPQHF
TGTGCCAGCAGCAGGAAGGACACGGGCAATCAGCCCCAGCATTTT
>TRBV4-2|few|TRBD1|TRBJ2-1|15
CASSSPRGIYNEQFF
TGTGCCAGCAGCTCCCCCAGGGGGATCTACAATGAGCAGTTCTTC
>TRBV6-2/TRBV6-3|.|TRBD1|TRBJ2-7|16
CASSSQDRGETYEQYF
TGTGCCAGCAGTTCCCAAGACAGGGGAGAAACCTACGAGCAGTACTTC
>TRBV7-6|many|TRBD1|TRBJ2-6|19
CASSLALGQGSAGANVLTF
TGTGCCAGCAGCTTAGCGCTAGGACAGGGGAGCGCTGGGGCCAACGTCCTGACTTTC
>TRBV28|few|.|TRBJ1-6|14
CASMYLGYNSPLHF
TGTGCCAGCATGTATCTGGGGTATAATTCACCCCTCCACTTT
>TRBV7-9|many|.|TRBJ2-1|11
CASSGGVQQFF
TGTGCCAGCAGCGGTGGGGTACAGCAGTTCTTC
>TRBV7-2|many|TRBD2|TRBJ2-7|14
CASGQGLAGNEQYF
TGTGCCAGCGGCCAGGGACTAGCGGGAAACGAGCAGTACTTC